A single sample gave rise to the 29 T cell receptor beta chains below, sequenced in a study of glioma-infiltrating T cells after dendritic cell vaccination. Some clones are missing from TCRdb's copy, which holds only in-frame ones; the method was immunoSEQ multiplex PCR. The sample shows more than 95,000 clones, roughly 80% of them seen only once. Here the sequenced sample was blood, taken before dendritic cell vaccination. The receptors were sampled from a human donor with glioblastoma.

This clone was seen only once. The junction shows a germline mismatch at one end, possibly a read error. The chain carries TRBV5-1 and TRBJ2-7, with D perhaps TRBD2 (5 bases). This CDR3 is 13 amino acids long. Germline V gene data show CDR1 as SGHRS and CDR2 as YFSETQ. The CDR3 DNA sequence: TGCGCCAGCAGATTGGACGGGAATTACGAGCAGTACTTC. This translates into CASRLDGNYEQYF.

V usage is TRBV5-6 and J usage is TRBJ2-7; 9 bases are shared with TRBD1. The CDR3 totals 15 residues. V was pared by 4 bases and J by 2 bases, with 7 bases of the junction left unmatched. Germline CDR1 reads SGHDT; CDR2 reads YYEEEE. The CDR3 is CASSVGQGNPYEQYF. As DNA, the CDR3 is TGTGCCAGCAGCGTGGGACAGGGAAACCCCTACGAGCAGTACTTC.

This clone came up once. V gene TRBV27 combines with J gene TRBJ2-7; 9 nucleotides align to TRBD1. The CDR3 has 15 residues. Germline V gene lookup returns CDR1 MNHEY and CDR2 SMNVEV (reference sequence). With V trimmed by 7 bases and J by 5 bases, 12 bases remained unmatched. CDR3 DNA: TGTGCCAGCACCCGCCTGGGGGACAGGGACAACGAGCAGTACTTC. Its protein product is CASTRLGDRDNEQYF.

J is TRBJ1-2 and V is TRBV28; a weak D match, TRBD1 (6 bases). There are 14 residues in the CDR3. CDR1 is MDHEN and CDR2 is SYDVKM in the germline V gene. Trimming removed 7 bases from V and 8 bases from J, with 20 bases in between. CDR3 sequence (DNA): TGTGCCAGCACTGGGGGCGGGGGGCGAAAGGGCTACACCTTC. This encodes CASTGGGGRKGYTF.

J is TRBJ2-5 and V is TRBV11-2; TRBD2 aligns across 8 bases. CDR3 size: 18 residues. V lost 3 bases and J lost 2; bases outside the gene matches: 14. CDR1 is SGHAT, CDR2 FQNNGV, per germline. The CDR3 DNA is TGTGCCAGCAGCTTGGGGTGGGCTAGCGGGCAGACACAAGAGACCCAGTACTTC. Encoded protein: CASSLGWASGQTQETQYF.

The CDR3 loop is CASSYRHLEYF. The DNA for the CDR3 is TGTGCCAGCAGTTACCGACATCTTGAGTACTTC. The rearrangement joins TRBV6-5 to TRBJ2-7; D ambiguous. This CDR3 comprises 11 residues. The V gene's germline CDR1 is MNHEY and CDR2 SVGAGI. The V end was cut by 2 bases, the J end by 11 bases, with 10 bases between.

This clone turned up a few times. V is TRBV5-8 and J is TRBJ1-4; D ambiguous. The CDR3 is made up of 13 amino acids. The V and J ends lost 0 bases and 14 bases respectively, with 14 bases between them. Germline CDR1 reads SGHTS; CDR2 reads YDEGEE. The CDR3, as DNA: TGTGCCAGCAGCTTGGTTCGGAGGGTACCCCTGTTTTTT. Amino acids: CASSLVRRVPLFF. Full variable domain (remainder filled in from reference TRBV5-8 and TRBJ1-4): EAGVTQSPTHLIKTRGQQATLRCSPISGHTSVYWYQQALGLGLQFLLWYDEGEERNRGNFPPRFSGRQFPNYSSELNVNALELEDSALYLCASSLVRRVPLFFGSGTQLSVL.

The chain employs TRBV5-4 and TRBJ1-2, with D maybe TRBD1 (6 bases). This CDR3 comprises 15 residues. In germline, CDR1 is SGHNT, CDR2 YYREEE (reference sequence). Trimming pared 0 bases from V and 5 bases from J, leaving 14 bases between. This CDR3 is CASSLEVGAVYGYTF. The CDR3 DNA follows: TGTGCCAGCAGCTTGGAGGTGGGGGCAGTTTATGGCTACACCTTC.

The V and J genes are TRBV7-2 and TRBJ1-2; weak D call: TRBD1 (6 bases). This CDR3 is 16 amino acids long. The germline gives CDR1 SGHTA, CDR2 FQGNSA. V gave up 5 bases and J gave up 4 bases, with 20 bases separating them. This CDR3 reads CASSAPQGTLIYGYTF. For the CDR3, the DNA is TGTGCCAGCAGCGCGCCACAGGGAACATTGATCTATGGCTACACCTTC.

The chain uses TRBV30 and TRBJ1-4; D remains unclear. Germline-derived CDR1 and CDR2 are GTSNPN and SVGIG (reference sequence). Trimming took off 0 bases at V and 3 bases at J, with 5 bases between the two ends. The CDR3 totals 13 residues. The CDR3 coding sequence is TGTGCCTGGAGTGTGTCGTCTAATGAAAAACTGTTTTTT. Protein product: CAWSVSSNEKLFF.

The rearrangement joins TRBV19 to TRBJ1-5; 9 bases are a match to TRBD1. Germline assignment: CDR1 LNHDA and CDR2 SQIVND (reference sequence). J lost 2 bases, V lost 8 bases, and 4 bases had no gene match. The CDR3 consists of 14 residues. CDR3 loop: CASLDRGRNQPQHF. As DNA, the CDR3 is TGTGCCAGTCTGGACAGGGGCCGCAATCAGCCCCAGCATTTT.

This chain joins TRBV27 and TRBJ1-5, with TRBD1 as a possible D gene (5 bases). Trimming took off 4 bases at V and 11 bases at J, with 12 bases between the two ends. Germline CDR1 MNHEY, CDR2 SMNVEV (reference sequence). The CDR3 totals 12 residues. The CDR3 DNA sequence: TGTGCCAGCAGTTCCGGCGGGGGGGCCCAGCATTTT. Encoded protein: CASSSGGGAQHF.

The gene calls are TRBV7-9 and TRBJ2-7; D is uncertain. The CDR3 has 14 residues. The V gene's germline CDR1 is SEHNR and CDR2 FQNEAQ (reference sequence). Trimming took off 2 bases at V and 2 bases at J, with 10 bases between the two ends. Written as DNA, the CDR3 is TGTGCCAGCAGCTTACAGGCCCCAACCTACGAGCAGTACTTC. Its translation is CASSLQAPTYEQYF.

The rearrangement uses TRBV11-2 and TRBJ2-3; 7 nucleotides match TRBD2. The CDR3 has 17 residues. Germline V lookup: CDR1 SGHAT, CDR2 FQNNGV. The V segment lost 1 base and the J segment 2 bases; nucleotides outside the gene matches: 9. The DNA of the CDR3 is TGTGCCAGCAGCTTAGGAGGTCGAGCGGGGCACACAGATACGCAGTATTTT. This translates into CASSLGGRAGHTDTQYF.

The gene calls are TRBV28 and TRBJ1-3; 7 bases are a match to TRBD1. CDR1 and CDR2 (germline): MDHEN, SYDVKM. This CDR3 has 15 residues. V was pared by 3 bases and J by 3 bases, with 5 bases of the junction left unmatched. The DNA of the CDR3 is TGTGCCAGCAGTTTCGACAGGGTATTTGGAAACACCATATATTTT. This encodes CASSFDRVFGNTIYF.

The V call is TRBV13, the J call TRBJ2-7; TRBD2 matches 10 bases. This CDR3 comprises 17 residues. The trim removed 1 base at V and 1 base at J, leaving 7 bases unmatched. The germline V gene encodes CDR1 PRHDT and CDR2 FYEKMQ (reference sequence). The CDR3 nucleotides read TGTGCCAGCAGCTTAGCCGTGGGACTAGCGTTATCCTACGAGCAGTACTTC. It specifies CASSLAVGLALSYEQYF.

The gene calls are TRBV21-1 and TRBJ2-7; the D call in the table, TRBD1, was not verified against the DNA. TRBV21-1 is a pseudogene segment. The CDR3 length is 15 residues. The CDR3 sequence is CASRLLGQGSYEQYF. The CDR3, as DNA: TGTGCCAGCAGGTTGTTGGGACAGGGGTCCTACGAGCAGTACTTC.

V gene TRBV29-1 combines with J gene TRBJ2-5, with 15 bases that match TRBD2. V shed 4 bases and J 2 bases; nucleotides not matched to a gene: 5. The CDR3 has 16 residues. Germline loops: CDR1 SQVTM, CDR2 ANQGSEA. CDR3 residues: CSVVGLAGGRQETQYF. The DNA of the CDR3 is TGCAGCGTTGTAGGACTAGCGGGGGGGCGGCAAGAGACCCAGTACTTC.

This chain uses TRBV7-6 with TRBJ2-1; D gene uncertain. CDR1 and CDR2 (germline): SGHVS, FNYEAQ. CDR3 length: 13 amino acids. Trimming shortened V by 5 bases and J by 4 bases, and 9 bases separated the two germline ends. In DNA form, the CDR3 reads TGTGCCAGCAGCCTTAGCCGGTACAATGAGCAGTTCTTC. It encodes CASSLSRYNEQFF.

This clone showed up just once. The rearrangement joins TRBV5-4 to TRBJ2-2; D is perhaps TRBD1 (6 bases). V was pared by 2 bases and J by 0 bases, with 11 bases between. CDR3 length equals 16 residues. Germline values: CDR1 SGHNT, CDR2 YYREEE (reference sequence). The CDR3 DNA sequence: TGTGCCAGCAGCTTAGGCGCAGGGGCGAACACCGGGGAGCTGTTTTTT. Protein sequence: CASSLGAGANTGELFF.

The J gene is TRBJ2-1, the V gene TRBV6-6; possibly TRBD2 for D (6 bases). Trimming took off 2 bases at V and 4 bases at J, with 9 bases between the two ends. The CDR3 has 14 residues. Germline V gene lookup returns CDR1 MNHNY and CDR2 SVGAGI (reference sequence). In DNA, the CDR3 is TGTGCCAGCAGTTACATCGGGAGTTACAATGAGCAGTTCTTC. It is translated as CASSYIGSYNEQFF.

This chain joins TRBV6-1 and TRBJ2-7; D is uncertain. V was trimmed by 6 bases and J by 4 bases, leaving 10 bases between them. Germline lookup yields CDR1 MNHNS and CDR2 SASEGT. This CDR3 comprises 12 residues. CDR3 residues: CASRNSEYEQYF. The CDR3, as DNA: TGTGCCAGCAGGAACAGTGAGTACGAGCAGTACTTC.

This rearrangement joins TRBV19 to TRBJ2-7, with TRBD1 as a possible D gene (5 bases). V was shortened by 2 bases and J by 3 bases, with 11 bases between the two germline ends. CDR3 length: 14 residues. Germline V CDR1 and CDR2: LNHDA, SQIVND (reference sequence). CDR3 protein: CASSISVRDYEQYF. The CDR3 nucleotides are TGTGCCAGTAGTATAAGTGTCAGGGACTACGAGCAGTACTTC.

The sample holds a few counts of this clone. The chain combines TRBV5-1 with TRBJ1-2; maybe TRBD1 (6 bases). From germline, CDR1 is SGHRS and CDR2 YFSETQ. Trimming took 3 bases from V and 2 from J, leaving 11 bases between them. The CDR3 extends over 14 amino acids. The CDR3 is CASSSQGGNYGYTF. The CDR3 bases are TGCGCCAGCAGCTCCCAAGGGGGAAACTATGGCTACACCTTC.

The chain uses TRBV7-9 and TRBJ2-5; maybe TRBD2 (6 bases). Germline values: CDR1 SEHNR, CDR2 FQNEAQ (reference sequence). The CDR3 sequence is 14 residues long. Trimming left V 4 bases short and J 4 bases short, with 13 bases between. The CDR3 DNA sequence: TGTGCCAGCAGCTCTCCGGGGGACCCAGAGACCCAGTACTTC. Protein product: CASSSPGDPETQYF. Full variable domain (outside the CDR3, taken from reference TRBV7-9 and TRBJ2-5): DTGVSQNPRHKITKRGQNVTFRCDPISEHNRLYWYRQTLGQGPEFLTYFQNEAQLEKSRLLSDRFSAERPKGSFSTLEIQRTEQGDSAMYLCASSSPGDPETQYFGPGTRLLVL.

This sequence joins TRBV7-2 and TRBJ2-5; D is unclear. CDR1 is SGHTA and CDR2 is FQGNSA in the germline V gene. This CDR3 comprises 12 residues. Trimming took 5 bases from V and 5 from J, leaving 9 bases between them. The CDR3 sequence is CASSKSRETQYF. The CDR3 DNA reads TGTGCCAGCAGCAAAAGCCGGGAGACCCAGTACTTC.

The chain employs TRBV10-2 and TRBJ1-5, with 7 positions matching TRBD1. Germline V gene sequence: CDR1 WSHSY, CDR2 SAAADI. The CDR3 is made up of 15 amino acids. Losses at the gene ends were 6 bases for V and 2 bases for J; bases not matched to a gene: 7. The DNA of the CDR3 is TGCGCCAGCAGGCTAACAGGGGAGGGCAATCAGCCCCAGCATTTT. Translated, it gives CASRLTGEGNQPQHF.

This rearrangement joins TRBV5-6 to TRBJ2-1, with 15 bases that match TRBD2. The V gene's germline CDR1 is SGHDT and CDR2 YYEEEE. There are 15 residues in the CDR3. With V trimmed by 4 bases and J by 14 bases, 10 bases remained unmatched. The DNA of the CDR3 is TGTGCCAGCAGCCCCATCGGAGGACTAGCGGGGGGGGAGTTCTTC. Amino acid sequence: CASSPIGGLAGGEFF.

V gene TRBV18 combines with J gene TRBJ2-1, with D possibly matching TRBD2 (6 bases). Per germline, CDR1 KGHSH and CDR2 LQKENI. Trimming left V 2 bases short and J 3 bases short, with 11 bases between. The CDR3 contains 15 residues. The CDR3 sequence is CASSPMWGDYNEQFF. CDR3 DNA sequence: TGTGCCAGCTCACCAATGTGGGGGGACTACAATGAGCAGTTCTTC. The full variable domain, with the rest looked up from reference TRBV18 and TRBJ2-1, is NAGVMQNPRHLVRRRGQEARLRCSPMKGHSHVYWYRQLPEEGLKFMVYLQKENIIDESGMPKERFSAEFPKEGPSILRIQQVVRGDSAAYFCASSPMWGDYNEQFFGPGTRLTVL.